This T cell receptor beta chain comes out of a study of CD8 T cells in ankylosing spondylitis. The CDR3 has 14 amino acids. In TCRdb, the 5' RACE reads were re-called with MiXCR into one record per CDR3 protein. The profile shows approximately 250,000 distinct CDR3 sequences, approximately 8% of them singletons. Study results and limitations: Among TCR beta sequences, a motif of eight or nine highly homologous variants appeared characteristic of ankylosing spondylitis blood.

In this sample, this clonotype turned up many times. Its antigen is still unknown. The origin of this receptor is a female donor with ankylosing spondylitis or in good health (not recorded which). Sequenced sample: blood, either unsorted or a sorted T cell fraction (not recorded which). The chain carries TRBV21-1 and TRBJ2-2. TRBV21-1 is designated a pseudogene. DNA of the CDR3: TGTGCCCCGCCGAAGGATACTAACACCGGGGAGCTGTTTTTT. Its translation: CAPPKDTNTGELFF.